This T cell receptor beta chain was profiled in a study of memory CD4+ T cells and cytomegalovirus serostatus. Germline CDR1 LNHDA, CDR2 SQIVND (reference sequence). V was pared by 7 bases and J by 1 base, with 13 bases between. This CDR3 has 14 residues. Sequencing was performed with immunoSEQ multiplex PCR; in TCRdb, only in-frame clones are kept and a portion is missing. The sample yields some 66,000 clones, around 76% seen once. Single viable CD3+CD4+CD8-CD45RO+ cells were sorted as the memory CD4+ T cells. Sequenced: memory CD4+ T cells from blood. This sequence was found in an adult in good health and CMV-seropositive. The chain joins TRBV19 to TRBJ1-2; D gene uncertain. The CDR3 DNA sequence: TGTGCCAGTAACGGTCAGACCGTTAACTATGGCTACACCTTC. It specifies CASNGQTVNYGYTF. Full variable domain (outside the CDR3, taken from reference TRBV19 and TRBJ1-2): DGGITQSPKYLFRKEGQNVTLSCEQNLNHDAMYWYRQDPGQGLRLIYYSQIVNDFQKGDIAEGYSVSREKKESFPLTVTSAQKNPTAFYLCASNGQTVNYGYTFGSGTRLTVV.